This T cell receptor beta chain was sequenced in a study of yellow fever vaccine responses in identical twins. CDR3 size: 15 residues. V lost 6 bases, J lost 1 base, and 15 bases lay in between. TCRdb recomputed calls from the RT-PCR reads with MiXCR, one row per CDR3 protein. The table shows 20,000 to 25,000 distinct CDR3 sequences, with over 70% occurring only once. The sequence was obtained from a woman aged 18-29 years who received the yellow fever vaccine. This sequence joins TRBV12-3 or TRBV12-4 and TRBJ1-1; D unclear. The sample was T cells from blood (PBMCs), unsorted or a sorted subset (not recorded which), taken before or after yellow fever vaccination (not recorded which). The CDR3 nucleotides read TGTGCCAGCAGGATGGACGGATGGGAGAACACTGAAGCTTTCTTT. Translated: CASRMDGWENTEAFF.